This T cell receptor (beta chain) was recorded in a study of regulatory T cells in long-lasting Graves disease. General study results and limits: Owing to a sample size that was small, accuracy may have been reduced.

CDR3 regions were amplified by Arm-PCR using iRepertoire HTBI primers to build TCR beta libraries. Per the authors' pipeline: Detected in the samples were over 55 TRBV and approximately 14 TRBJ segments. TCRdb ran MiXCR on the multiplex PCR reads and lists one entry per CDR3 protein. The V and J calls come from TCRdb's annotation, not from the publication. The sample carries about 540,000 distinct CDR3 sequences, roughly 13% recorded once. CDR1 is SGHKS, CDR2 YYEKEE, per germline (reference sequence). The V and J ends lost 4 bases and 4 bases respectively, with 18 bases between them. The CDR3 has 17 residues. Specified time point: newly diagnosed GD, antithyroid drugs for less than 3 months. The TCR library was made from RNA extracted from PBMCs. Patient provenance is recorded as an endocrinology department in Xi'an, China. On this clonotype: Its target is unknown.

The sample was also linked to a second study, of T cells in Graves' hyperthyroidism and ophthalmopathy. From that paper: Stable hyperthyroidism was told apart from ophthalmopathy by a model built on 13 V-J features.

Sequences were derived from peripheral blood mononuclear cells (PBMCs), sampled at new diagnosis, from a patient treated with antithyroid drugs. The rearrangement joins TRBV5-5 to TRBJ1-6, with D possibly TRBD1 on 5 matching bases. The TCR comes from a man aged 25-40 years with Graves disease. CDR3 amino acids: CASSRPQGGRYNSPLHF. The CDR3 bases are TGTGCCAGCAGCCGACCCCAGGGAGGGCGATATAATTCACCCCTCCACTTT.